These 13 T cell receptor beta chains came from one sample sequenced in a study of blood T cell repertoires in COVID-19. Repertoires were generated with immunoSEQ multiplex PCR, while TCRdb's copy carries only in-frame clones and drops some. Of roughly 25,000 clones listed, under 90% are singletons. Sequenced: peripheral blood. Receptors originate from a woman older than 75 with acute or convalescent COVID-19.

The genes are TRBV24-1 and TRBJ2-2; 7 nucleotides match TRBD2. CDR1 is KGHDR and CDR2 is SFDVKD in the germline V gene. The trim removed 2 bases at V and 9 bases at J, leaving 5 bases unmatched. This CDR3 contains 14 residues. CDR3 protein: CATSDWTSPRELFF. DNA of the CDR3: TGTGCCACCAGTGATTGGACTAGTCCCCGGGAGCTGTTTTTT.

The V call is TRBV21-1, the J call TRBJ1-4. TRBV21-1 is a pseudogene segment. CDR3 length: 13 residues. CDR3 amino acids: CASSKGGAEKLFF. CDR3 coding DNA: TGTGCCAGCAGCAAAGGTGGAGCTGAAAAACTGTTTTTT.

This chain uses TRBV11-2 with TRBJ2-7, with 7 nucleotides matching TRBD1. This CDR3 spans 14 amino acids. After removal of 5 bases from V and 6 bases from J, the junction contained 10 bases not matched to a gene. From germline, CDR1 is SGHAT and CDR2 FQNNGV. CDR3 loop: CASSVTGVNVEQYF. The CDR3 nucleotides read TGTGCCAGCAGCGTTACAGGGGTTAACGTCGAGCAGTACTTC.

This sequence joins TRBV7-9 and TRBJ1-4; D is unresolved. This CDR3 contains 16 residues. With 1 base removed from V and 8 bases from J, the gap between germline ends came to 17 bases. Germline V gene data show CDR1 as SEHNR and CDR2 as FQNEAQ (reference sequence). The CDR3 spells CASSLGFAGSNEKLFF. The CDR3 bases are TGTGCCAGCAGCTTAGGGTTTGCGGGGTCAAACGAAAAACTGTTTTTT.

The chain recombines TRBV7-9 with TRBJ1-1, with a weak D call TRBD1 (5 bases). There are 12 residues in the CDR3. Germline V gene sequence: CDR1 SEHNR, CDR2 FQNEAQ (reference sequence). Trimming removed 1 base from V and 10 bases from J, with 10 bases in between. For the CDR3, the DNA is TGTGCCAGCAGCTTAGATACGGGGGTAGCTTTCTTT. Translated, it gives CASSLDTGVAFF.

The J gene is TRBJ2-7, the V gene TRBV28; 10 nucleotides agree with TRBD1. The junction had 9 bases not matched to a gene; V was cut back by 6 bases and J by 4 bases. Germline V CDR1 and CDR2: MDHEN, SYDVKM. The CDR3 is made up of 15 amino acids. CDR3 coding DNA: TGTGCCAGCAGGTCCGGGACAGGGGCGCCTTACGAGCAGTACTTC. Its translation is CASRSGTGAPYEQYF.

This clone was seen more than once but under ten times. This rearrangement joins TRBV10-3 to TRBJ2-5, with 13 nucleotides matching TRBD2. The CDR3 covers 17 residues. V gave up 3 bases and J gave up 5 bases; unmatched junction bases: 9. Germline lookup yields CDR1 ENHRY and CDR2 SYGVKD. The CDR3 DNA reads as TGTGCCATCAGTGACCCCCTACTAGCGGGAGGGATTGAGACCCAGTACTTC. This sequence encodes CAISDPLLAGGIETQYF.

The chain joins TRBV5-4 to TRBJ2-1; a weak D match, TRBD2 (5 bases). Trimming shortened V by 0 bases and J by 5 bases, and 12 bases separated the two germline ends. CDR1 and CDR2 (germline): SGHNT, YYREEE (reference sequence). This CDR3 has 15 residues. CDR3 nucleotides: TGTGCCAGCAGCTTGGCGTCGGGATTAAACAATGAGCAGTTCTTC. Translated: CASSLASGLNNEQFF.

The chain has TRBV12-3 or TRBV12-4 and TRBJ1-5, with D possibly being TRBD1 (6 bases). Trimming removed 8 bases from V and 2 bases from J, with 10 bases in between. There are 13 residues in the CDR3. CDR3 DNA sequence: TGTGCCAGCCAGGGGACGGGCAATCAGCCCCAGCATTTT. Protein sequence: CASQGTGNQPQHF.

This clone was counted only a few times. V is TRBV6-2 or TRBV6-3 and J is TRBJ2-5; the D gene is possibly TRBD2 (6 bases). This CDR3 is built from 15 residues. Looked up from germline, CDR1 is MNHEY and CDR2 is SVGEGT. Trimming shortened V by 3 bases and J by 2 bases, and 13 bases separated the two germline ends. CDR3 coding DNA: TGTGCCAGCAGTTATGGGACTGTTGGGCAAGAGACCCAGTACTTC. Its protein product is CASSYGTVGQETQYF.

The chain uses TRBV7-6 and TRBJ1-1, with D possibly TRBD1 on 5 matching bases. CDR1 and CDR2 from the germline V gene are SGHVS and FNYEAQ. The CDR3 runs to 16 residues. V lost 5 bases and J 0 bases, leaving 16 bases between the germline ends. The CDR3: CASSQARAGMNTEAFF. CDR3 DNA sequence: TGTGCCAGCAGCCAGGCAAGGGCAGGGATGAACACTGAAGCTTTCTTT.

V usage is TRBV9 and J usage is TRBJ2-1, with D maybe TRBD2 (7 bases). Germline values: CDR1 SGDLS, CDR2 YYNGEE. The CDR3 contains 15 residues. Deletions cut 0 bases from V and 8 bases from J, with 15 bases between. CDR3 in DNA: TGTGCCAGCAGCGTAGGGGGGGGCCCTGGGGATGAGCAGTTCTTC. It translates to CASSVGGGPGDEQFF.

The gene calls are TRBV9 and TRBJ2-1; 7 positions match TRBD1. The CDR3 totals 16 residues. The V segment lost 1 base and the J segment 7 bases; nucleotides outside the gene matches: 11. Germline V gives CDR1 SGDLS, CDR2 YYNGEE. The CDR3 sequence is CASSVTTGDAGNEQFF. In DNA form, the CDR3 reads TGTGCCAGCAGCGTAACTACAGGGGACGCTGGGAATGAGCAGTTCTTC.